This paragraph covers one T cell receptor (beta chain) sequence. Antigen unknown. This same CDR3 is encoded by further DNA sequences in the sample. J was trimmed by 0 bases and V by 3 bases; bases with no gene match: 2. The CDR3 extends over 15 amino acids. Germline CDR1 is SGHTA and CDR2 is FQGNSA. This specimen belongs to a study of T cell responses to AZD1222 COVID-19 vaccine. Study-wide results and caveats: Donors skewed white British and female; clonal diversity was possibly underestimated. In the spike-specific TCR repertoire, nearly half reportedly target unmutated variant regions.

Only in-frame clones appear in the TCRdb table, and some are missing; sequencing was by immunoSEQ multiplex PCR. The data hold fewer than 100,000 clones, with under 90% observed a single time. The chain employs TRBV7-2 and TRBJ1-5, with TRBD1 identical over 7 bases. The origin of this receptor is an adult who received the AZD1222 COVID-19 vaccine. Sequencing used peripheral blood, obtained 28 days after the second AZD1222 dose. CDR3 residues: CASSLTGNSNQPQHF. CDR3 DNA sequence: TGTGCCAGCAGCTTGACAGGGAATAGCAATCAGCCCCAGCATTTT.